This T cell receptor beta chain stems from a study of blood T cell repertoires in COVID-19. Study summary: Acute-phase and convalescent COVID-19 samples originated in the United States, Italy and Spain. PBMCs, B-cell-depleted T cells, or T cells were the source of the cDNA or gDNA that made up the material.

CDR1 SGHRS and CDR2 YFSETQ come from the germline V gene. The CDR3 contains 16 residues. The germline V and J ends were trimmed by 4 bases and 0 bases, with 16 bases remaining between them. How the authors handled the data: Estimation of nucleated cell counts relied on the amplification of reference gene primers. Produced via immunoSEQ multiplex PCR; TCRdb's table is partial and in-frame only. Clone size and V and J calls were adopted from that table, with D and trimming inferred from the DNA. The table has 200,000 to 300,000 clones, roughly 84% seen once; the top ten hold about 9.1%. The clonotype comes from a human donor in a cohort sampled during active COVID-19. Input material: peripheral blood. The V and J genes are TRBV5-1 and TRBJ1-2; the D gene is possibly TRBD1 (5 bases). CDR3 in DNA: TGCGCCAGCAGCCCCCCAACAGGTCTCGCTAACTATGGCTACACCTTC. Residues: CASSPPTGLANYGYTF.